This paragraph covers one T cell receptor beta chain sequence. No antigen is known for it. Base qualities are not at hand, and no much larger clone is one base apart. Using the deep immunoSEQ assay, TCR CDR3 regions were amplified from genomic DNA by multiplex PCR. Extracted genomic DNA from each cell subset was distributed evenly across all wells of several immunoSEQ 96-well plates, and each plate was treated as a replicate. For sorted subsets, each replicate PCR was loaded with approximately 0.2 ug genomic DNA, equivalent to 30,000 or so T cell genomes. The purified libraries were quantified using a Qubit 3.0 fluorometer, sized with a Bioanalyzer 2100, and then quantified again using the KAPA Library Quantification kit. Each immunoSEQ 96-well plate was sequenced on its own single-read 150-cycle Illumina NextSeq 550 flow cell. Per the source publication's procedure: The immunoSEQ output contained only junctional sequences without quality scores, so filtering could not match that applied to full-length reads. Sequences were annotated with PyIR, a Python wrapper for IgBLAST v1.9, and V/J genes and CDR3 were assigned using IMGT germline references. Any read was removed if the V/J assignment was weak (E-value above 1e-6), the CDR3 was missing, or the read contained stop codons, out-of-frame junctions, or ambiguous translated residues. V3J clonotypes were defined as sequences sharing an identical inferred V gene, J gene, and CDR3 amino acid sequence. Percentage overlap between repertoires was computed as shared unique clonotypes divided by the size of the smaller repertoire. RTK rarefaction, the Chao1 estimator, and Recon v2.1 estimates of unobserved clonotypes were used to assess repertoire richness. Generation probabilities for all TCRbeta clonotypes obtained by the gDNA method from several donors were computed using OLGA. The table was pulled from immuneACCESS by TCRdb, which kept in-frame rearrangements only. Such tables lose some clones; where checked, under half of the loss comes from unresolved V genes, and the rest has no known cause. V, J and clone size derive from that table, while D and trimming were established from the DNA sequence. This sample gives around 2.5 million clones in total; 80% to 95% of them show up just once. The leading ten clones occupy around 0.4% of the sample.

The data stem from a study of shared clonotypes between healthy human individuals (dated by TCRdb to 2018 to 2020). Looking at the study overall: The cohort included a few men and a couple of women between 18 and 49 years of age. Per donor, leukapheresis produced somewhere between about 0.94 and 9.5 billion PBMCs. To increase sequencing depth and limit assay-specific biases, TCR repertoire library preparation and sequencing were carried out by different laboratories using diverse techniques. The study deeply sequenced blood TCR repertoires of about 5 healthy adults to estimate repertoire size and the extent of clonotype sharing between individuals. Per donor, three plates each were used for CD4 naive and CD4 memory, two for CD8 naive, and one for CD8 memory. Overall results and qualifications from the work: Based on pairwise subsampling, the degree of clonotype sharing among donors was expected to be affected by sequencing depth. Sampling was restricted to blood, and TCR repertoires in tissue are likely to differ from TCR repertoires in blood. Estimated clonotype richness was generally larger for naive than for memory subsets. Compared with non-shared clonotypes, the clonotypes found in all four sorted-subset donors had higher generation probabilities. Incomplete sequencing was indicated by rarefaction of sorted-subset datasets, despite the large sequencing depth. Sharing across a few donors was observed for approximately 5% of naive CD4, over 3% of naive CD8, roughly 2.3% of memory CD4, and about 0.4% of memory CD8 clonotypes. The small number of donors limited the genetic and exposure-history diversity represented.

The CDR1 and CDR2 encoded by the germline V gene (reference sequence) are SEHNR and FQNEAQ. The CDR3 holds 14 amino acids from the cysteine to the phenylalanine. Only the CDR3 DNA is retained, 42 bases long and in frame from the first base. V is pared back by 0 bases and J by 2 bases, with 8 bases lying between the germline termini. Donors were healthy HIV-negative adults with no recently reported acute infections or vaccinations. Only Caucasian adults living in Nashville, Tennessee, USA were represented among the donors. CD4+ T cells were enriched by magnetic negative selection; naive cells were then positively selected on CD45RA, and the negative fraction formed the memory subset. Blood was collected by leukapheresis, and PBMCs were isolated by Ficoll-Histopaque density gradient centrifugation and then cryopreserved in liquid nitrogen vapor phase. Analytical flow cytometry was used to check the purity and quantity of every magnetically sorted T cell population. From each sorted fraction, genomic DNA was isolated and quantified by UV absorbance on a Nanodrop 2000c.

The TCR was taken from a man aged 18 to 29 in good health. Some clones in this sample may be carry-over from other donors' samples. What was sequenced was naive CD4+ T cells from PBMCs. The label giving this sample's cell subset or site can be read as: CD45RA+ positively selected. The rearrangement joined TRBV7-9 to TRBJ2-7; possibly the D gene is TRBD2, per 5 matching bases. The DNA is as follows: TGTGCCAGCAGCTTAGCCGACGGGACCTACGAGCAGTACTTC. It translates to CASSLADGTYEQYF.